Listed here is a single T cell receptor beta chain. As it was prepared, the TCRbeta library received unique molecular identifiers. TCRdb processed the PCR reads anew with MiXCR; each CDR3 protein has one entry. The sample yields more than 550,000 distinct CDR3 sequences, roughly 10% seen once. This record belongs to a study of T-cell reconstitution after alpha-beta-depleted transplantation in children. The CDR3 is 15 amino acids. V dropped 1 base and J dropped 1 base, with 9 bases sitting between them. Germline V gene data show CDR1 as SGHDT and CDR2 as YYEEEE. The TCR comes from a human donor who donated a stem cell graft to a child with acute myeloid leukemia. Sample: PBMCs from the stem cell graft donor, taken from the stem cell graft. The rearrangement links TRBV5-6 to TRBJ1-5; D is possibly TRBD1 (5 bases). The CDR3 region has the DNA TGTGCCAGCAGCTTGCGGGGGGGAAGCAATCAGCCCCAGCATTTT. Its translation: CASSLRGGSNQPQHF.